This T cell receptor beta chain was recorded in a study of blood T cell repertoires in COVID-19. Study-level information: COVID-19 samples collected from the United States, Italy and Spain covered acute and convalescent phases. Nucleic acid was either cDNA or gDNA, and it came from T cells, B-cell-depleted T cells, or PBMCs.

V shed 4 bases and J shed 6 bases, with 12 bases lying between them. From germline, CDR1 is SGHAT and CDR2 FQNNGV. The CDR3 loop spans 13 amino acids. The data were produced by immunoSEQ multiplex PCR, yet TCRdb's version contains in-frame clones alone and is incomplete. The sample holds 62,000 or so clones, roughly 89% seen once. J is TRBJ1-1 and V is TRBV11-2; no definite D call. The sample comprised peripheral blood. The source is a man aged 50 to 60 with active COVID-19. This CDR3 is CASSSLVTAEAFF. The CDR3 DNA reads as TGTGCCAGCAGCTCCCTCGTTACAGCTGAAGCTTTCTTT.